A selection of T cell receptor beta chains follows, all from one sample in a study of T cell responses to AZD1222 COVID-19 vaccine. Only in-frame clones appear in the TCRdb table, and some are missing; sequencing was by immunoSEQ multiplex PCR. The sample has about 60,000 clones; approximately 86% are singletons. Sample: peripheral blood, taken 28 days after the second AZD1222 dose. These TCRs come from an adult who received the AZD1222 COVID-19 vaccine. Each CDR3 is given with its conserved first and last residue. D genes are given only for firm matches. Not all rows give a size; the values are once, few, many and, for expanded clones, a class.

>TRBJ2-1|-|TRBD1|TRBV5-1
CASSLGPTGGDNEQFF
TGCGCCAGCAGCCTGGGACCGACAGGGGGAGACAATGAGCAGTTCTTC
>TRBJ2-1|-|TRBD2|TRBV6-6
CASIRGGSGRLYNEQFF
TGTGCCAGCATTCGAGGAGGTAGCGGGAGGCTCTACAATGAGCAGTTCTTC
>TRBJ2-2|-|-|TRBV5-1
CASSFGGTASTGELFF
TGCGCCAGCAGCTTTGGGGGGACTGCGTCGACCGGGGAGCTGTTTTTT
>TRBJ2-7|once|-|TRBV11-2
CASSLGIGTWYEQYF
TGTGCCAGCAGCTTAGGTATAGGAACCTGGTACGAGCAGTACTTC
>TRBJ1-4|-|-|TRBV7-6
CASSLTTGYNEKLFF
TGTGCCAGCAGCTTAACCACAGGGTATAATGAAAAACTGTTTTTT
>TRBJ2-6|-|-|TRBV2
CASSPLSGANVLTF
TGTGCCAGCAGTCCACTCTCTGGGGCCAACGTCCTGACTTTC
>TRBJ1-2|-|TRBD1|TRBV9
CASSSGTGGYGYTF
TGTGCCAGCAGCAGTGGGACAGGGGGCTATGGCTACACCTTC
>TRBJ1-5|-|-|TRBV21-1
CAIAQDRGSRSQPQHF
TGTGCCATAGCTCAGGACAGGGGATCGAGGAGTCAGCCCCAGCATTTT
>TRBJ1-2|-|TRBD1|TRBV6-5
CASSSGQGGYGYTF
TGTGCCAGCAGCTCGGGACAGGGGGGCTATGGCTACACCTTC
>TRBJ1-1|-|TRBD1|TRBV6-5
CASSFDRAYGAFF
TGTGCCAGCAGTTTCGACAGGGCGTACGGAGCTTTCTTT
>TRBJ2-7|-|-|TRBV4-2
CASSQDLGGDEQYF
TGTGCCAGCAGCCAAGACTTGGGGGGCGACGAGCAGTACTTC
>TRBJ1-5|-|-|TRBV7-9
CASSLGRANNQPQHF
TGTGCCAGCAGCTTAGGCAGGGCCAACAATCAGCCCCAGCATTTT
>TRBJ1-6|-|TRBD1|TRBV19
CASSDWTGGDSPLHF
TGTGCCAGTAGTGACTGGACAGGCGGGGATTCACCCCTCCACTTT
>TRBJ1-6|-|-|TRBV9
CASSVEYRPALHF
TGTGCCAGCAGCGTAGAGTACCGGCCGGCCCTCCACTTT